Below, 32 T cell receptor beta chains from the same sample are listed, as sequenced in a study of type 1 regulatory T cells. TCRdb reanalysed the reads using MiXCR and keeps one entry per CDR3 protein. The repertoire holds 88,000 or so distinct CDR3 sequences, with roughly 28% as singletons. Sample: CD4+ T cells, either the whole sample or a sorted fraction (not recorded which). The receptors shown here come from a human donor in good health.

This clonotype was picked up a small number of times. V gene TRBV7-2 combines with J gene TRBJ2-7, with D unresolved. The V gene lost 2 bases and the J gene lost 6 bases, with 17 bases spanning the gap. Germline CDR1 SGHTA, CDR2 FQGNSA. This CDR3 has 15 amino acids. The CDR3 region is CASSLSRSGFGEQYF. In DNA form, the CDR3 reads TGTGCCAGCAGCTTATCGAGGTCAGGATTCGGCGAGCAGTACTTC.

In this sample, this clonotype turned up a few times. The chain joins TRBV14 to TRBJ2-2; D is unclear. CDR1 is SGHDN and CDR2 is FVKESK in the germline V gene. The CDR3 contains 12 residues. Trimming took off 4 bases at V and 14 bases at J, with 14 bases between the two ends. CDR3 sequence (DNA): TGTGCCAGCAGCCCGGAGCGCCATTTACTGTTTTTT. It specifies CASSPERHLLFF.

The chain has TRBV7-9 and TRBJ2-3; D possibly corresponds to TRBD2 (6 bases). This CDR3 comprises 14 residues. V was clipped by 3 bases and J by 5 bases, with 12 bases between them. Germline loops: CDR1 SEHNR, CDR2 FQNEAQ (reference sequence). The DNA for the CDR3 is TGTGCCAGCAGCTTGGCGGGAACACAAGATACGCAGTATTTT. Encoded protein: CASSLAGTQDTQYF.

On this clonotype itself: Mismatch with germline at one junction end may stem from a read error. The gene calls are TRBV7-2 and TRBJ1-1; D is uncertain. CDR3 length equals 16 residues. CDR1 is SGHTA, CDR2 FQGNSA, per germline. The CDR3 sequence: CANSSTAAAGNAEAFF. The CDR3, as DNA: TGTGCCAACAGCTCAACCGCGGCGGCGGGGAACGCTGAAGCTTTCTTT. Full variable domain (missing parts from reference TRBV7-2 and TRBJ1-1): GAGVSQSPSNKVTEKGKDVELRCDPISGHTALYWYRQSLGQGLEFLIYFQGNSAPDKSGLPSDRFSAERTGGSVSTLTIQRTQQEDSAVYLCANSSTAAAGNAEAFFGQGTRLTVV.

The chain uses TRBV7-9 and TRBJ1-3, with D possibly TRBD1 on 6 matching bases. V gave up 5 bases and J gave up 0 bases, with 17 bases separating them. The CDR3 has 17 amino acids. Germline V gene sequence: CDR1 SEHNR, CDR2 FQNEAQ (reference sequence). The DNA of the CDR3 is TGTGCCAGCAGCCATAAGACAGGTGATGACTCTGGAAACACCATATATTTT. Amino acids: CASSHKTGDDSGNTIYF.

This clonotype was counted a few times. This sequence joins TRBV24-1 and TRBJ2-1; TRBD2 is a possible D gene (5 bases). The germline gives CDR1 KGHDR, CDR2 SFDVKD. Trimming removed 1 base at V and 12 bases at J, with 9 bases between. This CDR3 region has 12 residues. The CDR3 region is CATSDFSGLQFF. CDR3 coding DNA: TGTGCCACCAGTGATTTTTCGGGGTTGCAGTTCTTC.

This clonotype was seen only a few times. The chain is built from TRBV11-2 and TRBJ2-1; TRBD1 matches at 9 bases. Germline V lookup: CDR1 SGHAT, CDR2 FQNNGV. Trimming at V came to 5 bases and at J to 4 bases, leaving 6 bases not matched to a gene. CDR3 length equals 15 residues. The CDR3 protein is CASSRDRASYNEQFF. CDR3 DNA sequence: TGTGCCAGCAGCCGGGACAGGGCTTCATACAATGAGCAGTTCTTC. Full variable domain (outside the CDR3, taken from reference TRBV11-2 and TRBJ2-1): EAGVAQSPRYKIIEKRQSVAFWCNPISGHATLYWYQQILGQGPKLLIQFQNNGVVDDSQLPKDRFSAERLKGVDSTLKIQPAKLEDSAVYLCASSRDRASYNEQFFGPGTRLTVL.

The genes are TRBV5-4 and TRBJ2-3; the match to TRBD2 covers 7 bases. After removal of 9 bases from V and 5 bases from J, the junction contained 18 bases not matched to a gene. Per germline, CDR1 SGHNT and CDR2 YYREEE (reference sequence). This CDR3 is built from 16 residues. This chain's CDR3 is CATIRKRGGAEDTQYF. CDR3 nucleotides: TGTGCCACTATTAGAAAGCGGGGAGGAGCTGAAGATACGCAGTATTTT.

V is TRBV7-9 and J is TRBJ1-6, with D tentatively TRBD1 (5 bases). CDR1 SEHNR and CDR2 FQNEAQ come from the germline V gene (reference sequence). The CDR3 is 15 residues long. Deletions cut 5 bases from V and 5 bases from J, with 13 bases between. Here the CDR3 reads CASSPPDRDNSPLHF. The CDR3 DNA sequence: TGTGCCAGCAGCCCACCCGACAGAGATAATTCACCCCTCCACTTT.

This clonotype was seen more than once but under ten times. The genes are TRBV6-2 or TRBV6-3 and TRBJ2-7, with 13 bases that match TRBD2. Germline V gene data show CDR1 as MNHEY and CDR2 as SVGEGT. This CDR3 region has 17 residues. V shed 6 bases, J shed 0 bases, and the junction held 8 bases outside the gene matches. This CDR3 is CASRPGLAGKFSYEQYF. In DNA, the CDR3 is TGTGCCAGCAGACCGGGACTAGCGGGAAAATTCTCCTACGAGCAGTACTTC.

This clonotype was detected only a few times. CDR3 coding DNA: TGCAGTGCTAGAGATGATTCAGCGGGAGGGGATACGCAGTATTTT. It specifies CSARDDSAGGDTQYF. The chain joins TRBV20-1 to TRBJ2-3, with 10 bases identical to TRBD2. CDR3 length equals 15 residues. CDR1 is DFQATT and CDR2 is SNEGSKA in the germline V gene (reference sequence). Trimming cost V 0 bases and J 6 bases; bases outside gene matches: 6.

The count of this clonotype is one. The rearrangement joins TRBV6-1 to TRBJ1-5; D not resolved. The CDR3 extends over 15 amino acids. In germline, CDR1 is MNHNS, CDR2 SASEGT. Trimming shortened V by 0 bases and J by 4 bases, and 10 bases separated the two germline ends. The CDR3 spells CASSEALGGNQPQHF. Written as DNA, the CDR3 is TGTGCCAGCAGTGAAGCATTGGGCGGGAATCAGCCCCAGCATTTT.

The CDR3 nucleotides are TGCGCCAGCAGCTTGGACGGGGGTTCTGGAAACACCATATATTTT. Translated: CASSLDGGSGNTIYF. The J gene is TRBJ1-3, the V gene TRBV5-1; D may be TRBD1 (5 bases). Trimming shortened V by 0 bases and J by 1 base, and 8 bases separated the two germline ends. The CDR3 has 15 amino acids. CDR1 and CDR2 from the germline V gene are SGHRS and YFSETQ.

J is TRBJ2-7 and V is TRBV20-1, with 7 bases that match TRBD1. V was pared by 0 bases and J by 2 bases, with 4 bases of the junction left unmatched. The CDR3 is 14 amino acids. Germline CDR1 is DFQATT and CDR2 is SNEGSKA (reference sequence). CDR3 protein: CSARDGRGTYEQYF. In DNA, the CDR3 is TGCAGTGCTAGAGATGGCAGGGGGACCTACGAGCAGTACTTC.

This clonotype has ten or more counts. The chain is built from TRBV15 and TRBJ1-5; no clear D gene. CDR1 and CDR2 from the germline V gene are LNHNV and YYDKDF (reference sequence). This CDR3 comprises 15 residues. V was shortened by 1 base and J by 4 bases, with 11 bases between the two germline ends. The CDR3 DNA reads TGTGCCACCAGCAGAGGGTCGGCAGAGAATCAGCCCCAGCATTTT. Protein product: CATSRGSAENQPQHF.

The chain recombines TRBV10-3 with TRBJ2-5, with TRBD2 matching 10 bases. The ends lost 2 bases at V and 5 bases at J; junction bases unmatched: 14. Per the germline V gene, CDR1 is ENHRY and CDR2 is SYGVKD. This CDR3 comprises 18 residues. This chain's CDR3 is CAISERLAGASNTETQYF. As DNA, the CDR3 is TGTGCCATCAGTGAGAGGCTAGCGGGAGCCTCGAACACCGAGACCCAGTACTTC.

This chain joins TRBV7-2 and TRBJ2-7; TRBD2 matches 16 bases. This CDR3 region has 19 residues. Germline assignment: CDR1 SGHTA and CDR2 FQGNSA. Trimming removed 5 bases from V and 0 bases from J; junction bases left unmatched: 10. As DNA, the CDR3 is TGTGCCAGCAGCCCCGGTCCGGGACTAGCGGGAGGGCTCTCCTACGAGCAGTACTTC. Protein: CASSPGPGLAGGLSYEQYF.

This clonotype is a singleton in its sample. The V gene is TRBV11-2, the J gene TRBJ2-3; 7 bases fit TRBD2. Germline V gene sequence: CDR1 SGHAT, CDR2 FQNNGV. The CDR3 is 14 residues long. Trimming removed 5 bases from V and 4 bases from J; junction bases left unmatched: 6. CDR3 sequence reads: CASSRTRGADTQYF. CDR3 nucleotide sequence: TGTGCCAGCAGCAGGACTAGAGGGGCAGATACGCAGTATTTT.

This chain connects TRBV27 to TRBJ1-1; TRBD1 is a possible D gene (6 bases). The ends were cut back, 10 bases at V and 2 bases at J, with 17 bases in the middle. Germline-derived CDR1 and CDR2 are MNHEY and SMNVEV (reference sequence). The CDR3 covers 14 residues. CDR3 coding DNA: TGTGCCACCTCCACCGACAGGTTCAACACTGAAGCTTTCTTT. Translated: CATSTDRFNTEAFF.

The chain employs TRBV11-2 and TRBJ2-3; D is perhaps TRBD2 (5 bases). Per the germline V gene, CDR1 is SGHAT and CDR2 is FQNNGV. V lost 5 bases, J lost 4 bases, and 16 bases lay in between. The CDR3 covers 15 residues. The CDR3 spells CASSLKIGLPDTQYF. Written as DNA, the CDR3 is TGTGCCAGCAGCCTAAAAATCGGACTCCCAGATACGCAGTATTTT.

This clonotype has a handful of counts. This chain joins TRBV5-1 and TRBJ2-3; TRBD2 agrees at 14 bases. The CDR3 is made up of 20 amino acids. Germline CDR1 SGHRS, CDR2 YFSETQ. J gave up 5 bases and V 5 bases, and 19 bases lay outside the gene matches. The CDR3 spells CASRKTPGLAGVAGGDTQYF. DNA for the CDR3: TGCGCCAGCAGAAAGACTCCGGGACTAGCGGGAGTAGCAGGTGGAGATACGCAGTATTTT.

The V call is TRBV28, the J call TRBJ2-3, with D tentatively TRBD1 (6 bases). V was pared by 5 bases and J by 8 bases, with 20 bases between. Looked up from germline, CDR1 is MDHEN and CDR2 is SYDVKM. The CDR3 length is 15 residues. The CDR3 sequence is CASSPTWGPHVTQYF. In nucleotides, the CDR3 is TGTGCCAGCAGTCCCACCTGGGGGCCCCACGTTACGCAGTATTTT.

Only a few counts were recorded for this clonotype. The chain employs TRBV29-1 and TRBJ2-3, with 14 bases fitting TRBD2. There are 16 residues in the CDR3. V shed 7 bases, J shed 4 bases, and the junction held 10 bases outside the gene matches. The V gene's germline CDR1 is SQVTM and CDR2 ANQGSEA. This CDR3 reads CSGAGTSGSSPDTQYF. The CDR3, as DNA: TGCAGCGGCGCCGGGACTAGCGGGAGCAGCCCAGATACGCAGTATTTT.

The chain links TRBV19 to TRBJ2-1; 9 bases agree with TRBD2. Germline CDR1 reads LNHDA; CDR2 reads SQIVND (reference sequence). V gave up 8 bases and J gave up 9 bases; unmatched junction bases: 11. The CDR3 is 14 residues long. DNA for the CDR3: TGTGCCAGTGGAGGCGGGAGGGCCTTCTCTGAGCAGTTCTTC. This codes for CASGGGRAFSEQFF.

This clonotype was picked up a small number of times. The chain has TRBV20-1 and TRBJ1-1; no clear D gene. In germline, CDR1 is DFQATT, CDR2 SNEGSKA (reference sequence). The CDR3 has 14 residues. The V and J ends lost 0 bases and 7 bases respectively, with 15 bases between them. The CDR3, as DNA: TGCAGTGCTAGAGATCGCTTCGGACTCCTTGAAGCTTTCTTT. Translating gives CSARDRFGLLEAFF.

Comment on this clonotype: Germline is not matched at one junction end, which may reflect a read error. The genes are TRBV7-2 and TRBJ2-1; 9 bases agree with TRBD2. Germline V lookup: CDR1 SGHTA, CDR2 FQGNSA. The CDR3 has 13 residues. Here the CDR3 DNA reads TGTGCCAGCGGCGAAGGGGGGCTAGCGGGATGGTCCTTC. Translated, it gives CASGEGGLAGWSF.

The chain carries TRBV7-9 and TRBJ2-1; TRBD1 is a possible D gene (6 bases). Per the germline V gene, CDR1 is SEHNR and CDR2 is FQNEAQ (reference sequence). The V end lost 5 bases, the J end lost 1 base, and 15 bases lay between the germline ends. The CDR3 covers 16 residues. DNA of the CDR3: TGTGCCAGCAGCCCAGAGGACAGTAGGTCCTACAATGAGCAGTTCTTC. This translates into CASSPEDSRSYNEQFF.

The CDR3 DNA is TGTGCCAGCAGTTTCTCCGCCGGGGCTGGTGGCACTGAAGCTTTCTTT. Its translation is CASSFSAGAGGTEAFF. The chain recombines TRBV28 with TRBJ1-1; possible D gene TRBD1, 5 bases. The germline V gene encodes CDR1 MDHEN and CDR2 SYDVKM. This CDR3 has 16 amino acids. The V and J ends lost 3 bases and 4 bases respectively, with 18 bases between them. The full variable domain, its missing parts supplied by reference TRBV28 and TRBJ1-1, is DVKVTQSSRYLVKRTGEKVFLECVQDMDHENMFWYRQDPGLGLRLIYFSYDVKMKEKGDIPEGYSVSREKKERFSLILESASTNQTSMYLCASSFSAGAGGTEAFFGQGTRLTVV.

By proportion, this clonotype is medium-sized. This sequence joins TRBV7-8 and TRBJ2-5; D gene ambiguous. The CDR3 sequence is 11 residues long. In germline, CDR1 is SGHVS, CDR2 FQNEAQ. The V and J ends lost 3 bases and 5 bases respectively, with 4 bases between them. For the CDR3, the DNA is TGTGCCAGCAGCTTTGTCGAGACCCAGTACTTC. It translates to CASSFVETQYF.

This clonotype was recorded many times. The chain couples TRBV28 to TRBJ1-5; D perhaps matches TRBD1 (6 bases). The V gene's germline CDR1 is MDHEN and CDR2 SYDVKM. The CDR3 totals 13 residues. Trimming pared 9 bases from V and 3 bases from J, leaving 12 bases between. The chain's CDR3 is CASYRDNNQPQHF. CDR3 in DNA: TGTGCCAGTTACCGGGACAACAATCAGCCCCAGCATTTT.

The V and J genes are TRBV18 and TRBJ2-1, with 7 positions matching TRBD2. Per the germline V gene, CDR1 is KGHSH and CDR2 is LQKENI. The CDR3 runs 15 residues. With V trimmed by 4 bases and J by 4 bases, 7 bases remained unmatched. CDR3 bases: TGTGCCAGCTCACTTTCGCGGGGGAATTACAATGAGCAGTTCTTC. This translates into CASSLSRGNYNEQFF.

J is TRBJ1-1 and V is TRBV7-3; D uncertain. V lost 2 bases and J lost 1, with 5 bases in between. This CDR3 contains 13 residues. Germline V gives CDR1 SGHTA, CDR2 FQGTGA. The CDR3 loop reads CASSLGRNTEAFF. DNA for the CDR3: TGTGCCAGCAGCTTAGGCAGGAACACTGAAGCTTTCTTT.